A single sample is the source of the 25 T cell receptor beta chains below, sequenced in a study of T-cell memory formation after mild COVID-19 (dated by TCRdb to about 2021). The method behind the library was 5' RACE. Instrument on record: Illumina NovaSeq 6000. TCRdb applied fastp at Q25 and MiXCR to the public reads, then kept only in-frame beta chains. Merged by CDR3 protein, the rows form single entries marked with the most common genes and DNA. For this sample the table gives about 57,000 distinct CDR3 sequences, of which 9% to 15% were detected only once. In total, the top ten clones hold 20% to 25% of the sample. Material for sequencing was PBMCs or a T cell subset sorted from them (not recorded which). The receptors here all came from a man younger than 35 who had mild COVID-19 (a few samples of this study predate the infection). The sample titles of this study are shuffled in the database, so cell type and time point are left out; the donor was told from shared clones.

This clonotype was seen more than once but under ten times. V is TRBV7-6 and J is TRBJ2-7, with TRBD2 matching 7 bases. The CDR3 is made up of 14 amino acids. J was trimmed by 3 bases and V by 5 bases; bases with no gene match: 7. Looked up from germline, CDR1 is SGHVS and CDR2 is FNYEAQ. The CDR3 reads CASSGGLPDYEQYF. The DNA of the CDR3 is TGTGCCAGCAGCGGGGGACTACCAGACTACGAGCAGTACTTC.

The chain employs TRBV6-2 or TRBV6-3 and TRBJ1-1; D is unresolved. V gave up 0 bases and J gave up 7 bases, with 18 bases separating them. Looked up from germline, CDR1 is MNHEY and CDR2 is SVGEGT. CDR3 length equals 16 residues. CDR3 DNA: TGTGCCAGCAGTTACTCGAGAGAGGCAGGCCATCGTGAAGCTTTCTTT. Its translation is CASSYSREAGHREAFF.

The V call is TRBV4-3, the J call TRBJ1-1; perhaps TRBD1 as D (5 bases). The CDR3 has 14 residues. Germline V gene sequence: CDR1 LGHNA, CDR2 YSLEER. Deletions cut 1 base from V and 4 bases from J, with 10 bases between. The CDR3 sequence is CASSQVTRGTEAFF. In DNA, the CDR3 is TGCGCCAGCAGCCAAGTTACGAGGGGCACTGAAGCTTTCTTT.

CDR3 bases: TGTGCCAGCAGCTCTAACAGGGGGCAAGAGCAGTACGTC. Translation: CASSSNRGQEQYV. The V and J genes are TRBV7-2 and TRBJ2-7; the match to TRBD1 covers 9 bases. V shed 4 bases, J shed 7 bases, and the junction held 5 bases outside the gene matches. This CDR3 is built from 13 residues. Germline V lookup: CDR1 SGHTA, CDR2 FQGNSA.

This clonotype was recorded a few times. V gene TRBV7-2 combines with J gene TRBJ1-5, with D uncertain. Germline V lookup: CDR1 SGHTA, CDR2 FQGNSA. The CDR3 is 14 residues long. Trimming took 5 bases from V and 4 from J, leaving 12 bases between them. The DNA of the CDR3 is TGTGCCAGCAGCCCGGATTCGTGGAATCAGCCCCAGCATTTT. Amino acid sequence: CASSPDSWNQPQHF.

The chain joins TRBV10-3 to TRBJ1-4, with no clear D. Deletions cut 2 bases from V and 0 bases from J, with 13 bases between. This CDR3 comprises 17 residues. Germline CDR1 reads ENHRY; CDR2 reads SYGVKD. The CDR3: CAISELGSTSTNEKLFF. In DNA form, the CDR3 reads TGTGCCATCAGTGAGCTTGGCAGCACCTCAACTAATGAAAAACTGTTTTTT.

The CDR3 nucleotides are TGTGCCAGCAGCAGGACCCGGACAGGGAGTAACACTGAAGCTTTCTTT. Translated: CASSRTRTGSNTEAFF. The chain carries TRBV21-1 and TRBJ1-1; TRBD1 is the table's D call, not checked against the DNA. TRBV21-1 is a known pseudogene. This CDR3 contains 16 residues.

The V gene is TRBV18, the J gene TRBJ2-7; tentatively, D is TRBD1 (6 bases). Germline V gene sequence: CDR1 KGHSH, CDR2 LQKENI. The germline V and J ends were trimmed by 3 bases and 6 bases, with 15 bases remaining between them. The CDR3 is 14 residues long. The CDR3 bases are TGTGCCAGCTCACCGGAGCCAGGGGTAGGCGAGCAGTACTTC. It translates to CASSPEPGVGEQYF.

This clonotype was counted between two and nine times. The chain uses TRBV27 and TRBJ2-7; D may correspond to TRBD1 or TRBD2 (5 bases each). Trimming pared 0 bases from V and 0 bases from J, leaving 15 bases between. CDR3 length: 17 residues. Germline V gene sequence: CDR1 MNHEY, CDR2 SMNVEV (reference sequence). The CDR3 here is CASSLSNPGRGSYEQYF. The CDR3 DNA reads TGTGCCAGCAGTTTATCGAATCCGGGACGAGGCTCCTACGAGCAGTACTTC.

The chain employs TRBV7-8 and TRBJ2-4; 8 positions match TRBD1. This CDR3 is built from 20 residues. Germline assignment: CDR1 SGHVS and CDR2 FQNEAQ. Trimming at V came to 5 bases and at J to 1 base, leaving 19 bases not matched to a gene. CDR3 DNA sequence: TGTGCCAGCAGCCCTACTGACAGGGGTACTAGCATTGGTGCCAAAAACATTCAGTACTTC. Amino acid sequence: CASSPTDRGTSIGAKNIQYF.

V and J are TRBV7-3 and TRBJ2-3; TRBD2 aligns across 8 bases. The V segment lost 4 bases and the J segment 2 bases; nucleotides outside the gene matches: 5. CDR1 SGHTA and CDR2 FQGTGA come from the germline V gene. The CDR3 consists of 15 residues. The CDR3: CASSSGGVYTDTQYF. The DNA for the CDR3 is TGTGCCAGCAGCTCCGGGGGGGTCTACACAGATACGCAGTATTTT. Full variable domain (missing parts from reference TRBV7-3 and TRBJ2-3): GAGVSQTPSNKVTEKGKYVELRCDPISGHTALYWYRQSLGQGPEFLIYFQGTGAADDSGLPNDRFFAVRPEGSVSTLKIQRTERGDSAVYLCASSSGGVYTDTQYFGPGTRLTVL.

This clonotype has a count of ten or more. The J gene is TRBJ2-3, the V gene TRBV11-2; 8 bases are shared with TRBD2. Germline V CDR1 and CDR2: SGHAT, FQNNGV. J lost 4 bases, V lost 5 bases, and 8 bases had no gene match. This CDR3 contains 15 residues. CDR3 coding DNA: TGTGCCAGCAGCCTCTCGGGACTAGATTCAGATACGCAGTATTTT. This gives the protein CASSLSGLDSDTQYF.

This clonotype was seen a few times. The chain is built from TRBV5-1 and TRBJ1-6; 9 bases line up with TRBD1. CDR1 and CDR2 (germline): SGHRS, YFSETQ. The CDR3 loop spans 14 amino acids. V gave up 4 bases and J gave up 8 bases; unmatched junction bases: 4. CDR3 protein: CASSPGTGYSPLHF. The CDR3 DNA reads TGCGCCAGCAGCCCCGGGACAGGGTATTCACCCCTCCACTTT. The entire variable domain, with the rest obtained from reference TRBV5-1 and TRBJ1-6, is as follows: KAGVTQTPRYLIKTRGQQVTLSCSPISGHRSVSWYQQTPGQGLQFLFEYFSETQRNKGNFPGRFSGRQFSNSRSEMNVSTLELGDSALYLCASSPGTGYSPLHFGNGTRLTVT.

The V gene is TRBV20-1, the J gene TRBJ1-1; 8 nucleotides line up with TRBD1. Per germline, CDR1 DFQATT and CDR2 SNEGSKA (reference sequence). V dropped 0 bases and J dropped 5; count of bases not matched to a gene: 8. The CDR3 covers 15 residues. As DNA, the CDR3 is TGCAGTGCTAGAGATCCCGGACAGGGAGGAACTGAAGCTTTCTTT. Translation: CSARDPGQGGTEAFF.

This chain joins TRBV4-1 and TRBJ2-3; no clear D gene. Germline V gene sequence: CDR1 MGHRA, CDR2 YSYEKL. Trimming left V 0 bases short and J 2 bases short, with 12 bases between. The CDR3 contains 16 residues. The CDR3 DNA is TGCGCCAGCAGCCAAGATTGGTACCCAAACACAGATACGCAGTATTTT. Translating gives CASSQDWYPNTDTQYF.

V and J are TRBV12-3 or TRBV12-4 and TRBJ2-5; no clear D gene. V dropped 5 bases and J dropped 2 bases, with 12 bases sitting between them. CDR3 length: 14 amino acids. The CDR3 DNA sequence: TGTGCCAGCAGTCGACACGGAAATCAAGAGACCCAGTACTTC. It is translated as CASSRHGNQETQYF.

This clonotype was counted only a few times. The V gene is TRBV2, the J gene TRBJ2-4; a weak D match, TRBD1 (5 bases). V lost 2 bases and J 0 bases, leaving 8 bases between the germline ends. The CDR3 sequence is 15 residues long. Germline assignment: CDR1 SNHLY and CDR2 FYNNEI. CDR3 sequence: CASSESGIAKNIQYF. The CDR3 DNA sequence: TGTGCCAGCAGTGAATCAGGGATAGCCAAAAACATTCAGTACTTC.

This clonotype was found many times. The chain couples TRBV20-1 to TRBJ2-5; 8 nucleotides agree with TRBD1. The V segment lost 0 bases and the J segment 1 base; nucleotides outside the gene matches: 4. CDR1 is DFQATT, CDR2 SNEGSKA, per germline (reference sequence). This CDR3 contains 15 residues. The CDR3 here is CSARDGQGLQETQYF. Here the CDR3 DNA reads TGCAGTGCTAGAGACGGACAGGGTCTCCAAGAGACCCAGTACTTC.

This clonotype was observed at least ten times. The V gene is TRBV7-9, the J gene TRBJ1-5; no firm D call. This CDR3 comprises 16 residues. Trimming took off 2 bases at V and 0 bases at J, with 11 bases between the two ends. Per germline, CDR1 SEHNR and CDR2 FQNEAQ (reference sequence). The CDR3 DNA reads TGTGCCAGCAGCTTAAGCGGGTTCCATAGCAATCAGCCCCAGCATTTT. Amino acids: CASSLSGFHSNQPQHF.

This clonotype was seen at least ten times. The chain links TRBV20-1 to TRBJ2-1, with TRBD2 identical over 8 bases. Unmatched junction bases numbered 6, after V lost 3 bases and J lost 2 bases. The length of the CDR3 is 15 residues. CDR1 and CDR2 (germline): DFQATT, SNEGSKA (reference sequence). This CDR3 is CSASPMRGAYNEQFF. As DNA, the CDR3 is TGCAGTGCTAGTCCAATGCGGGGGGCCTACAATGAGCAGTTCTTC.

The chain employs TRBV30 and TRBJ2-1; tentatively, D is TRBD1 or TRBD2 (6 bases each). The V end was cut by 1 base, the J end by 9 bases, with 16 bases between. The CDR3 sequence is 14 residues long. CDR1 GTSNPN and CDR2 SVGIG come from the germline V gene (reference sequence). The CDR3 coding sequence is TGTGCCTGGAGTGAGGTTGGGGGGCGAAGTGAGCAGTTCTTC. Protein product: CAWSEVGGRSEQFF.

CDR3 region: CASSMDRGNTEAFF. The CDR3 bases are TGTGCCAGCAGCATGGACCGGGGGAACACTGAAGCTTTCTTT. V usage is TRBV7-9 and J usage is TRBJ1-1; D not resolved. The V gene's germline CDR1 is SEHNR and CDR2 FQNEAQ (reference sequence). CDR3 length: 14 amino acids. The V gene lost 5 bases and the J gene lost 1 base, with 11 bases spanning the gap.

By proportion, this clonotype is medium-sized. The chain combines TRBV9 with TRBJ2-3; the D gene is possibly TRBD2 (6 bases). CDR1 and CDR2 from the germline V gene are SGDLS and YYNGEE. Trimming shortened V by 3 bases and J by 4 bases, and 9 bases separated the two germline ends. CDR3 length equals 13 residues. This chain's CDR3 is CASSETGADTQYF. The CDR3 DNA reads as TGTGCCAGCAGCGAAACGGGGGCAGATACGCAGTATTTT.

The CDR3 is CASRYTGSEAFF. Here the CDR3 DNA reads TGTGCCAGCAGATATACAGGGTCCGAAGCTTTCTTT. J is TRBJ1-1 and V is TRBV2; possibly TRBD1 for D (6 bases). V was cut by 6 bases and J by 8 bases, with 13 bases left in between. The CDR3 contains 12 residues. The germline gives CDR1 SNHLY, CDR2 FYNNEI.

This clonotype came up a few times. The CDR3: CASSYFTGLPKEQYF. CDR3 bases: TGTGCCAGCAGTTACTTTACAGGGCTTCCGAAGGAGCAGTACTTC. The gene calls are TRBV6-5 and TRBJ2-7; D is perhaps TRBD1 (6 bases). V lost 1 base and J 7 bases, leaving 17 bases between the germline ends. Germline V lookup: CDR1 MNHEY, CDR2 SVGAGI. The CDR3 extends over 15 amino acids.